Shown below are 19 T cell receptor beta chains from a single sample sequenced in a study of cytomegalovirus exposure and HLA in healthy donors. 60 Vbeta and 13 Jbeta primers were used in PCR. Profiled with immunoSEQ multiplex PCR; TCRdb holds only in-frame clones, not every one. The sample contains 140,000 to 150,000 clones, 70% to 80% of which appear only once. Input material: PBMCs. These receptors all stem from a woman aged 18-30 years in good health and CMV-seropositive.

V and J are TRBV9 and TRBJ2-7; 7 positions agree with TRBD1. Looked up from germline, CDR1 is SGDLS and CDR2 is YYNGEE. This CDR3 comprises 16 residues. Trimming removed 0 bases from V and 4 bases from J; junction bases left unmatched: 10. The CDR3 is CASSVEASTGRYEQYF. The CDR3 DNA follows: TGTGCCAGCAGCGTAGAGGCCTCGACAGGGCGATACGAGCAGTACTTC.

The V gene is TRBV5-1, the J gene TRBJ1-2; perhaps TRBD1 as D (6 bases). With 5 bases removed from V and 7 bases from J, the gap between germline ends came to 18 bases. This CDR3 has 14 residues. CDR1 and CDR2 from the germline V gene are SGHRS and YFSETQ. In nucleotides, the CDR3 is TGCGCCAGCAGTTTCTCTCAGGGGTTTAGTGGCTACACCTTC. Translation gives CASSFSQGFSGYTF.

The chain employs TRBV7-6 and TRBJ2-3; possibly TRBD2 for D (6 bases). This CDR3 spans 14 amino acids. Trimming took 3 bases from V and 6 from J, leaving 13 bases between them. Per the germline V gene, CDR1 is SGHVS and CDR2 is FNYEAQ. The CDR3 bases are TGTGCCAGCAGCTTTAGCGGTGGTCGGGATACGCAGTATTTT. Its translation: CASSFSGGRDTQYF. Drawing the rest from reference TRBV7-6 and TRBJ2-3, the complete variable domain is GAGVSQSPRYKVTKRGQDVALRCDPISGHVSLYWYRQALGQGPEFLTYFNYEAQQDKSGLPNDRFSAERPEGSISTLTIQRTEQRDSAMYRCASSFSGGRDTQYFGPGTRLTVL.

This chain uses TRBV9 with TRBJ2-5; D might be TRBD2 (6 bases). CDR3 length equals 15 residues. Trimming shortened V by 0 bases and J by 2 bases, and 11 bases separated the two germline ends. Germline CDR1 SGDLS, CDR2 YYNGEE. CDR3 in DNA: TGTGCCAGCAGCGTAGGACCGGGGGAGCAAGAGACCCAGTACTTC. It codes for CASSVGPGEQETQYF.

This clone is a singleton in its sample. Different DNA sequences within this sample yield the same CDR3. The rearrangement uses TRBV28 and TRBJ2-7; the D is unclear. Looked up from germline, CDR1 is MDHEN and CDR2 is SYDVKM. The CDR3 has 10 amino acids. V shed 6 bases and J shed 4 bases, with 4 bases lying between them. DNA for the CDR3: TGTGCCAGCAGCCGGTACGAGCAGTACTTC. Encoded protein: CASSRYEQYF. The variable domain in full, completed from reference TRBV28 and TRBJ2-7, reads DVKVTQSSRYLVKRTGEKVFLECVQDMDHENMFWYRQDPGLGLRLIYFSYDVKMKEKGDIPEGYSVSREKKERFSLILESASTNQTSMYLCASSRYEQYFGPGTRLTVT.

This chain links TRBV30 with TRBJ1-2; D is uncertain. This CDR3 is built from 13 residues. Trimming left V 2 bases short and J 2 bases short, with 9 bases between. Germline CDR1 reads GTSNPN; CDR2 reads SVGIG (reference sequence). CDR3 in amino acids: CAWSPRGNYGYTF. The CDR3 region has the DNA TGTGCCTGGAGTCCCCGCGGGAACTATGGCTACACCTTC.

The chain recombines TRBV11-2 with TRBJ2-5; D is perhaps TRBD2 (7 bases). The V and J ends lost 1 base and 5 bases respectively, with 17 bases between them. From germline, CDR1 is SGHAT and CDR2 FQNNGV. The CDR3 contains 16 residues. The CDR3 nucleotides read TGTGCCAGCAGCTTAGCGGGGGGCGGGGTCGGGGAGACCCAGTACTTC. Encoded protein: CASSLAGGGVGETQYF.

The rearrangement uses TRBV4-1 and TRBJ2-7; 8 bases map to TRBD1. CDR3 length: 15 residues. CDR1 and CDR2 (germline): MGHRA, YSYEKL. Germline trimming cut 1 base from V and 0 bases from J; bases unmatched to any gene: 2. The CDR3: CASSQGGTGSYEQYF. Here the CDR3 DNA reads TGCGCCAGCAGCCAAGGAGGGACAGGCTCCTACGAGCAGTACTTC.

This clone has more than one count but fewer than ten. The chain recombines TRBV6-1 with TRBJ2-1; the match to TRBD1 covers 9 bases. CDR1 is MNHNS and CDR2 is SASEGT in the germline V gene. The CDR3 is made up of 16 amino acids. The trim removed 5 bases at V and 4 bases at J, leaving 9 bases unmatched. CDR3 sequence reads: CASSQDRGNRYNEQFF. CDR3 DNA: TGTGCCAGCAGTCAAGACAGGGGGAATCGATACAATGAGCAGTTCTTC.

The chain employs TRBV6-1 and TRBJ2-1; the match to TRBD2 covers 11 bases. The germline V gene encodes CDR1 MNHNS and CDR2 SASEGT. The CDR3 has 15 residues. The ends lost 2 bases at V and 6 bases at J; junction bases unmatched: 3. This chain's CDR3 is CASSEFSGGANEQFF. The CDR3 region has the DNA TGTGCCAGCAGTGAATTTAGCGGGGGGGCCAATGAGCAGTTCTTC.

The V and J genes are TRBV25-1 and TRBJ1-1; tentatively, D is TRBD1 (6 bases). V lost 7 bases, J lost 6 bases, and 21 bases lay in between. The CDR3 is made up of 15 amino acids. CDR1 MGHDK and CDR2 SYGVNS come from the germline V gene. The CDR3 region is CASIPGGRDTAEAFF. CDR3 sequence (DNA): TGTGCCAGCATCCCGGGGGGGCGGGACACTGCTGAAGCTTTCTTT. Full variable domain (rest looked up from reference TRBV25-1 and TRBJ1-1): EADIYQTPRYLVIGTGKKITLECSQTMGHDKMYWYQQDPGMELHLIHYSYGVNSTEKGDLSSESTVSRIRTEHFPLTLESARPSHTSQYLCASIPGGRDTAEAFFGQGTRLTVV.

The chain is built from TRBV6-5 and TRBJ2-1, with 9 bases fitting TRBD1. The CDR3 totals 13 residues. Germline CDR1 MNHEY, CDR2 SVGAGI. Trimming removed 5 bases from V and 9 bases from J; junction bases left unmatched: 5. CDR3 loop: CASSGDRAVEQFF. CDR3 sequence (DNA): TGTGCCAGCAGTGGGGACAGGGCGGTTGAGCAGTTCTTC.

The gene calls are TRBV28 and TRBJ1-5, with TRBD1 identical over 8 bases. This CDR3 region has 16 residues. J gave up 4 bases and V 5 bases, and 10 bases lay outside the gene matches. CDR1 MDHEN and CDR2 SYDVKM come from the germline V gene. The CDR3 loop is CASSPRAGGGNQPQHF. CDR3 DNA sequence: TGTGCCAGCAGTCCCCGAGCAGGGGGCGGTAATCAGCCCCAGCATTTT.

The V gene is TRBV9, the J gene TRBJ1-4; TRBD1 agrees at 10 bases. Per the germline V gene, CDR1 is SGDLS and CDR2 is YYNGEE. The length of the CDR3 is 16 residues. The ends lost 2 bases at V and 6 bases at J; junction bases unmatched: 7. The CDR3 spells CASSVSTGTGDEKLFF. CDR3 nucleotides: TGTGCCAGCAGCGTCTCTACCGGGACAGGGGATGAAAAACTGTTTTTT.

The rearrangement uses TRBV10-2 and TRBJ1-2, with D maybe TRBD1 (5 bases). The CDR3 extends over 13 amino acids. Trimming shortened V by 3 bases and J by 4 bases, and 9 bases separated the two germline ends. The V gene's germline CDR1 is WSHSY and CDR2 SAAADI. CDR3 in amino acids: CASSDGGGYGYTF. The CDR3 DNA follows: TGCGCCAGCAGTGATGGGGGGGGCTATGGCTACACCTTC.

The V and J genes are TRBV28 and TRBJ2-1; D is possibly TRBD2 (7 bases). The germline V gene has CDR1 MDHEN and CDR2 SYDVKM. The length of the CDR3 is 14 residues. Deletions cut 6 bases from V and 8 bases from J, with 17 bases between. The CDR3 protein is CASSLVRGLHEQFF. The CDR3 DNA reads TGTGCCAGCAGCCTGGTGCGGGGGCTGCATGAGCAGTTCTTC.

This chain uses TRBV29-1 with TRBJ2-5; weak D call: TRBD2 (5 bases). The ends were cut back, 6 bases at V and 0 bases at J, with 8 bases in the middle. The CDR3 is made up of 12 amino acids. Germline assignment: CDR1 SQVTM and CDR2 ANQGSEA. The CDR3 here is CSVRLYQETQYF. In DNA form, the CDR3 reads TGCAGCGTCCGACTATACCAAGAGACCCAGTACTTC.

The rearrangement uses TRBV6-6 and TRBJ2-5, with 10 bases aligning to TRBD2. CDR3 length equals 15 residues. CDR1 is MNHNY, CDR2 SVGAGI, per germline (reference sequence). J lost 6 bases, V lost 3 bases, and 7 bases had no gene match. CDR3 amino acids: CASSYGSGGIKTQYF. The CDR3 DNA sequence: TGTGCCAGCAGTTATGGTAGCGGGGGGATCAAGACCCAGTACTTC.

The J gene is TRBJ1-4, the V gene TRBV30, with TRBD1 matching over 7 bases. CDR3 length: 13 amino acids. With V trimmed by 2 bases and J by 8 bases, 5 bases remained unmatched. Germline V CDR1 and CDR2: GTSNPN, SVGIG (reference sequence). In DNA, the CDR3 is TGTGCCTGGAGTAGGACAGGAGAGGAAAAACTGTTTTTT. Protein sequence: CAWSRTGEEKLFF.